A single sample is the source of the 23 T cell receptor beta chains below, sequenced in a study of beta chain features in type 1 diabetes (dated by TCRdb to the late 2010s). Library prep was done by the immunoSEQ multiplex PCR assay. The entire amount of isolated RNA was reverse transcribed using the High Capacity cDNA Reverse Transcription Kit, so the sequenced TCRB transcripts were expressed ones. The table was pulled from immuneACCESS by TCRdb, which kept in-frame rearrangements only. Such tables lose some clones; where checked, under half of the loss comes from unresolved V genes, and the rest has no known cause. The sample profile shows hundreds of thousands of clones; approximately 31% of them were found once. About 0.065% of the sample is in the top ten clones. The specimen sequenced was naive CD4+ T cells from blood. Read against the paper, the sample's cell subset or site label means: true naive CD4+ T cells. The receptor source for this set is a man younger than 30 in good health.

This clone was counted only a few times. The chain has TRBV30 and TRBJ2-1; tentative D call: TRBD1 (6 bases). The CDR3 loop spans 13 amino acids. V was shortened by 2 bases and J by 8 bases, with 13 bases between the two germline ends. Germline values: CDR1 GTSNPN, CDR2 SVGIG (reference sequence). In DNA, the CDR3 is TGTGCCTGGAGTAGGGGACACGGGGATGAGCAGTTCTTC. As protein: CAWSRGHGDEQFF.

Details on this clone: This sample also contains other DNA sequences that code for the same CDR3. The chain uses TRBV9 and TRBJ1-3, with D uncertain. From germline, CDR1 is SGDLS and CDR2 YYNGEE. The CDR3 length is 15 residues. V gave up 0 bases and J gave up 0 bases, with 7 bases separating them. CDR3 in DNA: TGTGCCAGCAGCGTAGGTGGGAACTCTGGAAACACCATATATTTT. Protein: CASSVGGNSGNTIYF. The entire variable domain, with the rest obtained from reference TRBV9 and TRBJ1-3, is as follows: DSGVTQTPKHLITATGQRVTLRCSPRSGDLSVYWYQQSLDQGLQFLIQYYNGEERAKGNILERFSAQQFPDLHSELNLSSLELGDSALYFCASSVGGNSGNTIYFGEGSWLTVV.

This chain uses TRBV30 with TRBJ2-3; D perhaps matches TRBD1 (6 bases). The germline gives CDR1 GTSNPN, CDR2 SVGIG (reference sequence). With 1 base removed from V and 6 bases from J, the gap between germline ends came to 23 bases. The CDR3 length is 17 residues. The CDR3 region has the DNA TGTGCCTGGAGTGCCATAATATCAACTAGAAGGGGGGATACGCAGTATTTT. As protein: CAWSAIISTRRGDTQYF.

This clone was recorded a few times. CDR3 in DNA: TGTGCCAGCAGCCTCGGGACAGGGCCCTACGAGCAGTACTTC. This codes for CASSLGTGPYEQYF. The rearrangement links TRBV7-9 to TRBJ2-7; TRBD1 agrees at 9 bases. After removal of 5 bases from V and 2 bases from J, the junction contained 4 bases not matched to a gene. Per germline, CDR1 SEHNR and CDR2 FQNEAQ (reference sequence). The length of the CDR3 is 14 residues.

The V call is TRBV29-1, the J call TRBJ2-7, with D perhaps TRBD1 (6 bases). Trimming shortened V by 4 bases and J by 3 bases, and 19 bases separated the two germline ends. Germline V gives CDR1 SQVTM, CDR2 ANQGSEA. This CDR3 is built from 15 residues. CDR3 amino acids: CSVGLIGTRRYEQYF. The DNA of the CDR3 is TGCAGCGTTGGCCTTATCGGGACAAGACGCTACGAGCAGTACTTC.

The chain is built from TRBV10-3 and TRBJ2-7; no reliable D call. The CDR3 consists of 12 residues. Deletions cut 3 bases from V and 7 bases from J, with 10 bases between. The V gene's germline CDR1 is ENHRY and CDR2 SYGVKD. CDR3 in amino acids: CAISDGFQEQYF. The CDR3 nucleotides are TGTGCCATCAGTGATGGTTTCCAAGAGCAGTACTTC.

As to this clone: At the DNA level, this CDR3 is encoded by other sequences in the same sample as well. V usage is TRBV30 and J usage is TRBJ1-5; D unclear. Trimming removed 3 bases from V and 2 bases from J, with 8 bases in between. Germline V lookup: CDR1 GTSNPN, CDR2 SVGIG (reference sequence). The CDR3 is 13 amino acids. Here the CDR3 DNA reads TGTGCCTGGAGCGATAGGGGCAATCAGCCCCAGCATTTT. Residues: CAWSDRGNQPQHF.

The genes are TRBV30 and TRBJ1-1; tentatively, D is TRBD1 (5 bases). V was clipped by 2 bases and J by 0 bases, with 13 bases between them. CDR1 GTSNPN and CDR2 SVGIG come from the germline V gene (reference sequence). This CDR3 contains 15 residues. The CDR3 DNA sequence: TGTGCCTGGAGTCCCCGGCGACAGATGAACACTGAAGCTTTCTTT. This sequence encodes CAWSPRRQMNTEAFF.

The chain uses TRBV7-6 and TRBJ1-5; possible D gene TRBD1, 6 bases. Trimming cost V 1 base and J 0 bases, with 10 bases left between them. The CDR3 is 16 residues long. The germline V gene encodes CDR1 SGHVS and CDR2 FNYEAQ. CDR3 bases: TGTGCCAGCAGCTTAGGCCAGGGGAATAGCAATCAGCCCCAGCATTTT. It yields the protein CASSLGQGNSNQPQHF.

This clone was counted only a few times. This chain links TRBV30 with TRBJ2-3; TRBD2 aligns across 8 bases. J lost 2 bases, V lost 2 bases, and 3 bases had no gene match. CDR1 and CDR2 from the germline V gene are GTSNPN and SVGIG (reference sequence). This CDR3 is built from 14 residues. As DNA, the CDR3 is TGTGCCTGGAGTCAGGGACTAGTCACAGATACGCAGTATTTT. It codes for CAWSQGLVTDTQYF. Full variable domain (remainder filled in from reference TRBV30 and TRBJ2-3): SQTIHQWPATLVQPVGSPLSLECTVEGTSNPNLYWYRQAAGRGLQLLFYSVGIGQISSEVPQNLSASRPQDRQFILSSKKLLLSDSGFYLCAWSQGLVTDTQYFGPGTRLTVL.

This clone was seen a handful of times. V usage is TRBV25-1 and J usage is TRBJ2-3; maybe TRBD1 (5 bases). CDR1 is MGHDK, CDR2 SYGVNS, per germline. The V and J ends lost 5 bases and 3 bases respectively, with 12 bases between them. This CDR3 comprises 14 residues. The CDR3 bases are TGTGCCAGCAGTCTCCAGGGTGGAACAGATACGCAGTATTTT. It encodes CASSLQGGTDTQYF.

This clone was counted between two and nine times. This chain joins TRBV6-6 and TRBJ2-7; D remains unclear. Trimming stripped 2 bases from V and 7 bases from J, with 9 bases between. This CDR3 region has 12 residues. CDR1 is MNHNY, CDR2 SVGAGI, per germline (reference sequence). The CDR3 coding sequence is TGTGCCAGCAGTTACGCTGGTGGGGAGCAGTACTTC. It is translated as CASSYAGGEQYF.

This rearrangement joins TRBV25-1 to TRBJ2-5, with a possible D match to TRBD2 (5 bases). The CDR3 runs to 16 residues. Trimming pared 2 bases from V and 4 bases from J, leaving 17 bases between. Germline CDR1 MGHDK, CDR2 SYGVNS. The CDR3 DNA sequence: TGTGCCAGCAGTGAAGTGGGAGCCCTCCGGGCAGAGACCCAGTACTTC. The encoded protein is CASSEVGALRAETQYF.

The chain employs TRBV5-4 and TRBJ2-7; 10 nucleotides agree with TRBD2. CDR1 and CDR2 from the germline V gene are SGHNT and YYREEE (reference sequence). The CDR3 consists of 16 residues. Trimming at V came to 5 bases and at J to 6 bases, leaving 14 bases not matched to a gene. CDR3 sequence: CASSSGSGRPMGEQYF. The CDR3 nucleotides read TGTGCCAGCAGTTCCGGTAGCGGGAGGCCCATGGGCGAGCAGTACTTC.

The rearrangement links TRBV7-2 to TRBJ2-5; 9 nucleotides line up with TRBD1. With the DNA end fitting TRBJ2-7 better, the J assignment may be wrong. Germline V gene lookup returns CDR1 SGHTA and CDR2 FQGNSA. The CDR3 consists of 15 residues. The CDR3 DNA follows: TGTGCCAGCAGCTCAGCCGGGACAGGGTGGTACGAGCAGTACTTC. Amino acid sequence: CASSSAGTGWYEQYF.

Only a few counts were recorded for this clone. The chain has TRBV10-3 and TRBJ2-7; D perhaps matches TRBD1 (6 bases). The CDR3 has 15 amino acids. Germline assignment: CDR1 ENHRY and CDR2 SYGVKD. V dropped 1 base and J dropped 4 bases, with 14 bases sitting between them. Written as DNA, the CDR3 is TGTGCCATCAGTGAGTGGGCAGGGGAGAGTTACGAGCAGTACTTC. It codes for CAISEWAGESYEQYF.

This rearrangement joins TRBV14 to TRBJ2-1; TRBD2 matches 10 bases. V shed 2 bases and J 10 bases; nucleotides not matched to a gene: 5. CDR1 is SGHDN, CDR2 FVKESK, per germline. There are 14 residues in the CDR3. CDR3 DNA: TGTGCCAGCAGCCAACAGCGGGAGGGCCCCGAGCAGTTCTTC. It codes for CASSQQREGPEQFF.

This clone was picked up a small number of times. This sample also contains other DNA sequences that code for the same CDR3. This sequence joins TRBV30 and TRBJ1-1, with TRBD1 as a possible D gene (6 bases). The germline V gene has CDR1 GTSNPN and CDR2 SVGIG (reference sequence). Trimming took off 3 bases at V and 0 bases at J, with 8 bases between the two ends. The CDR3 contains 13 residues. This CDR3 reads CAWSGQMNTEAFF. DNA of the CDR3: TGTGCCTGGAGCGGACAGATGAACACTGAAGCTTTCTTT. Combining the CDR3 with reference TRBV30 and TRBJ1-1 gives the whole variable domain SQTIHQWPATLVQPVGSPLSLECTVEGTSNPNLYWYRQAAGRGLQLLFYSVGIGQISSEVPQNLSASRPQDRQFILSSKKLLLSDSGFYLCAWSGQMNTEAFFGQGTRLTVV.

The V and J genes are TRBV20-1 and TRBJ1-1; D is uncertain. The CDR3 contains 11 residues. The germline V gene encodes CDR1 DFQATT and CDR2 SNEGSKA (reference sequence). DNA for the CDR3: TGCAGGGCGGGAGCTAACACTGAAGCTTTCTTT. Translating gives CRAGANTEAFF.

The V and J genes are TRBV6-6 and TRBJ2-7; tentative D call: TRBD2 (5 bases). This CDR3 contains 14 residues. Between the trimmed V and J ends, which lost 6 bases and 3 bases, there was a span of 15 bases. Germline V gene data show CDR1 as MNHNY and CDR2 as SVGAGI (reference sequence). This CDR3 is CASRSRRDFYEQYF. DNA of the CDR3: TGTGCCAGCAGATCTCGACGGGATTTCTACGAGCAGTACTTC.

This chain links TRBV7-2 with TRBJ2-6; TRBD2 matches at 8 bases. Germline assignment: CDR1 SGHTA and CDR2 FQGNSA. This CDR3 is built from 16 residues. V lost 6 bases, J lost 0 bases, and 4 bases stayed unmatched. The CDR3 here is CASRLAGGSGANVLTF. The CDR3 nucleotides read TGTGCCAGCAGGCTAGCGGGCGGCTCTGGGGCCAACGTCCTGACTTTC.

The genes are TRBV29-1 and TRBJ2-1; D ambiguous. The CDR3 is 12 amino acids. V lost 4 bases, J lost 5 bases, and 9 bases lay in between. The germline V gene encodes CDR1 SQVTM and CDR2 ANQGSEA. CDR3 amino acids: CSVGPNNNEQFF. Written as DNA, the CDR3 is TGCAGCGTTGGGCCCAATAACAATGAGCAGTTCTTC.

This chain connects TRBV29-1 to TRBJ2-5; the D call may be TRBD1 or TRBD2 (6 bases each). The ends were cut back, 5 bases at V and 5 bases at J, with 18 bases in the middle. The CDR3 is 14 residues long. Germline CDR1 and CDR2: SQVTM and ANQGSEA. CDR3 residues: CSVHLGGRGETQYF. In DNA, the CDR3 is TGCAGCGTTCACTTAGGGGGACGGGGGGAGACCCAGTACTTC.